One sample yielded the 22 T cell receptor beta chains listed below, sequenced in a study of blood T cells in healthy people across ages. A second PCR of 7 to 11 cycles used a sample-barcoded 5' primer and a J-beta primer mix. One entry per CDR3 protein, called by TCRdb with MiXCR from the 5' RACE reads. Of roughly 680,000 distinct CDR3 sequences in the sample, 45% to 60% were seen once. The sequenced sample was blood. The source is a woman aged 80 or older in good health.

The rearrangement joins TRBV9 to TRBJ2-3; 9 bases agree with TRBD2. V was clipped by 4 bases and J by 1 base; unmatched bases: 7. Germline V gene lookup returns CDR1 SGDLS and CDR2 YYNGEE. The CDR3 is 16 residues long. The CDR3 DNA follows: TGTGCCAGCAGCTACACCTTAGCGGGAGGCACAGATACGCAGTATTTT. Translation gives CASSYTLAGGTDTQYF.

The chain employs TRBV7-2 and TRBJ2-4, with TRBD1 identical over 7 bases. CDR3 size: 15 residues. V was clipped by 4 bases and J by 2 bases; unmatched bases: 5. Per germline, CDR1 SGHTA and CDR2 FQGNSA. Written as DNA, the CDR3 is TGTGCCAGCAGCTCCACAGGGGTCACCAAAAACATTCAGTACTTC. Protein: CASSSTGVTKNIQYF.

The CDR3 loop is CASSLVAAGELFF. The CDR3 bases are TGTGCCAGCAGCTTGGTGGCGGCCGGGGAGCTGTTTTTT. V is TRBV5-5 and J is TRBJ2-2; D remains ambiguous. The V end lost 0 bases, the J end lost 6 bases, and 6 bases lay between the germline ends. This CDR3 contains 13 residues. The germline CDR1 and CDR2 sequences are SGHKS and YYEKEE (reference sequence).

The chain combines TRBV20-1 with TRBJ2-7; 15 bases line up with TRBD2. Germline trimming cut 0 bases from V and 6 bases from J; bases unmatched to any gene: 3. There are 15 residues in the CDR3. Germline V gene data show CDR1 as DFQATT and CDR2 as SNEGSKA (reference sequence). The CDR3 coding sequence is TGCAGTGCTAGAGATCCGGGACTAGCGGGAGGCGAGCAGTACTTC. It codes for CSARDPGLAGGEQYF.

In this sample, this clonotype turned up many times. This sequence joins TRBV12-3 or TRBV12-4 and TRBJ2-1; 7 nucleotides agree with TRBD2. The CDR3 contains 18 residues. The junction had 15 bases not matched to a gene; V was cut back by 6 bases and J by 1 base. The CDR3 DNA follows: TGTGCCAGCAGCCGTAGCATGGGGAGCGGGGCGTCCTACAATGAGCAGTTCTTC. This gives the protein CASSRSMGSGASYNEQFF.

The CDR3 coding sequence is TGCGCCAGCAGCTTGGCTCCGGCCGGGGAGCTGTTTTTT. Its translation is CASSLAPAGELFF. The chain links TRBV5-1 to TRBJ2-2; D unclear. The V gene's germline CDR1 is SGHRS and CDR2 YFSETQ. The CDR3 spans 13 residues. V was cut by 0 bases and J by 6 bases, with 6 bases left in between.

V and J are TRBV20-1 and TRBJ2-7; 8 nucleotides match TRBD1. Germline CDR1 DFQATT, CDR2 SNEGSKA (reference sequence). Unmatched junction bases numbered 10, after V lost 0 bases and J lost 3 bases. The CDR3 is 16 amino acids. The CDR3 nucleotides are TGCAGTGCTAGAGACCCCCGGACAGGGACCAACTACGAGCAGTACTTC. Amino acid sequence: CSARDPRTGTNYEQYF.

The V and J genes are TRBV28 and TRBJ2-5; 7 nucleotides agree with TRBD2. The CDR3 extends over 18 amino acids. Per germline, CDR1 MDHEN and CDR2 SYDVKM. V shed 3 bases and J 1 base; nucleotides not matched to a gene: 14. The CDR3 sequence is CASSFNRASGEVQETQYF. The DNA for the CDR3 is TGTGCCAGCAGTTTTAATCGGGCTAGCGGAGAGGTCCAAGAGACCCAGTACTTC.

This clonotype was counted only a few times. CDR3 sequence: CSARAGGPKDTQYF. Here the CDR3 DNA reads TGCAGTGCTAGAGCCGGGGGGCCCAAAGATACGCAGTATTTT. V gene TRBV20-1 combines with J gene TRBJ2-3; D perhaps matches TRBD2 (7 bases). Germline V lookup: CDR1 DFQATT, CDR2 SNEGSKA (reference sequence). CDR3 length: 14 residues. The ends were cut back, 1 base at V and 5 bases at J, with 13 bases in the middle.

The gene calls are TRBV2 and TRBJ2-2; D may be TRBD1 or TRBD2 (5 bases each). The germline gives CDR1 SNHLY, CDR2 FYNNEI. Trimming removed 6 bases from V and 6 bases from J, with 17 bases in between. This CDR3 region has 15 residues. The CDR3 loop is CASRLGSPGPGELFF. The DNA for the CDR3 is TGTGCCAGCAGGCTAGGTTCCCCGGGACCCGGGGAGCTGTTTTTT.

As for this clonotype: A much larger clone differs from this one at a single base, so this may be a read error. This chain links TRBV12-3 or TRBV12-4 with TRBJ1-2; no clear D gene. V gave up 6 bases and J gave up 6 bases, with 20 bases separating them. CDR3 length equals 15 residues. For the CDR3, the DNA is TGTGCCAGCAGCCCTGGACCCGACTACCCCGATGGCTACACCTTC. The encoded protein is CASSPGPDYPDGYTF.

This clonotype was found a few times. This rearrangement joins TRBV29-1 to TRBJ2-3, with a weak D call TRBD2 (5 bases). The CDR3 is 13 residues long. The germline CDR1 and CDR2 sequences are SQVTM and ANQGSEA. Trimming shortened V by 8 bases and J by 4 bases, and 16 bases separated the two germline ends. The CDR3 reads CSYDDSGADTQYF. The DNA of the CDR3 is TGCAGCTACGACGACTCCGGGGCAGATACGCAGTATTTT.

This clonotype was counted at least ten times. This chain links TRBV11-2 with TRBJ2-3, with D uncertain. The CDR3 runs 14 residues. The V gene's germline CDR1 is SGHAT and CDR2 FQNNGV. V dropped 0 bases and J dropped 4 bases, with 8 bases sitting between them. The CDR3 here is CASSLDRVADTQYF. DNA of the CDR3: TGTGCCAGCAGCTTAGACCGGGTAGCAGATACGCAGTATTTT.

This clonotype came up many times. V is TRBV20-1 and J is TRBJ2-3; the D is unclear. Trimming pared 1 base from V and 5 bases from J, leaving 10 bases between. The CDR3 has 13 amino acids. CDR1 and CDR2 (germline): DFQATT, SNEGSKA (reference sequence). The CDR3 region is CSARVVGGDTQYF. DNA for the CDR3: TGCAGTGCTAGAGTAGTGGGTGGAGATACGCAGTATTTT.

This clonotype was counted at least ten times. The rearrangement links TRBV20-1 to TRBJ2-3; D is undetermined. CDR3 length equals 13 residues. Trimming removed 5 bases at V and 2 bases at J, with 11 bases between. Looked up from germline, CDR1 is DFQATT and CDR2 is SNEGSKA (reference sequence). The chain's CDR3 is CSAVLTSTDTQYF. CDR3 DNA sequence: TGCAGTGCTGTACTTACCTCCACAGATACGCAGTATTTT.

The chain is built from TRBV10-3 and TRBJ1-1; 10 nucleotides agree with TRBD1. V lost 11 bases, J lost 0 bases, and 12 bases stayed unmatched. The CDR3 is made up of 16 amino acids. Germline loops: CDR1 ENHRY, CDR2 SYGVKD. The CDR3 sequence is CAALTPGQGLNTEAFF. The CDR3 DNA sequence: TGTGCCGCCCTTACACCGGGACAGGGGTTGAACACTGAAGCTTTCTTT.

This sequence joins TRBV13 and TRBJ2-4, with unresolved D. This CDR3 has 12 residues. Trimming left V 4 bases short and J 5 bases short, with 6 bases between. Germline V gene sequence: CDR1 PRHDT, CDR2 FYEKMQ (reference sequence). The CDR3 DNA reads as TGTGCCAGCAGCTCAAGCCAAAACATTCAGTACTTC. Translation: CASSSSQNIQYF. Full variable domain (missing parts from reference TRBV13 and TRBJ2-4): AAGVIQSPRHLIKEKRETATLKCYPIPRHDTVYWYQQGPGQDPQFLISFYEKMQSDKGSIPDRFSAQQFSDYHSELNMSSLELGDSALYFCASSSSQNIQYFGAGTRLSVL.

About this clonotype: A much larger clone differs by one base, so this may be a read error. The chain is built from TRBV7-9 and TRBJ2-1; D is perhaps TRBD2 (5 bases). TRBJ2-7 explains the end of the DNA better; the J call may be wrong. Germline lookup yields CDR1 SEHNR and CDR2 FQNEAQ (reference sequence). The CDR3 length is 16 residues. Here the CDR3 reads CASSYYSSPFYNEQYF. CDR3 DNA: TGTGCCAGCAGTTATTACTCTAGCCCCTTCTACAATGAGCAGTACTTC.

On this clonotype itself: This sequence may be a read error, since a much larger clone differs from it by one base. The V gene is TRBV2, the J gene TRBJ2-3, with 8 bases that match TRBD2. With V trimmed by 6 bases and J by 3 bases, 5 bases remained unmatched. Germline values: CDR1 SNHLY, CDR2 FYNNEI. This CDR3 contains 14 residues. The CDR3, as DNA: TGTGCCAGCAGGGACAGCGGGAGAACAGATACGCAGTATTTT. It yields the protein CASRDSGRTDTQYF.

In this sample, this clonotype turned up many times. The gene calls are TRBV25-1 and TRBJ2-5; no clear D. Germline V gives CDR1 MGHDK, CDR2 SYGVNS. V dropped 3 bases and J dropped 5 bases, with 10 bases sitting between them. The CDR3 sequence is 13 residues long. As DNA, the CDR3 is TGTGCCAGCAGTGATTACGGTGGGGAGACCCAGTACTTC. Translation gives CASSDYGGETQYF.

This sequence joins TRBV24-1 and TRBJ2-7, with 7 bases that match TRBD1. After removal of 4 bases from V and 8 bases from J, the junction contained 7 bases not matched to a gene. CDR1 and CDR2 (germline): KGHDR, SFDVKD. The CDR3 is 13 residues long. The CDR3 region is CATSEGQFTQQYF. The CDR3 coding sequence is TGTGCCACCAGTGAGGGACAGTTTACTCAGCAGTACTTC.

A remark on this clonotype: Possible read error: a much larger clone is one base away. The chain recombines TRBV20-1 with TRBJ2-5; a weak D match, TRBD2 (5 bases). Per germline, CDR1 DFQATT and CDR2 SNEGSKA (reference sequence). V lost 2 bases and J lost 13, with 20 bases in between. The CDR3 consists of 13 residues. The CDR3 loop is CSARIQRFGVVYF. CDR3 nucleotides: TGCAGTGCTAGAATCCAACGATTCGGGGTAGTGTACTTC.